What follows are 27 T cell receptor beta chains derived from one specimen sequenced in a study of blood T cell repertoires in COVID-19. Some clones are missing from TCRdb's copy, which holds only in-frame ones; the method was immunoSEQ multiplex PCR. The sample records more than 65,000 clones, 75% to 85% being singletons. The sample was peripheral blood. These receptors originate from an older woman with acute or convalescent COVID-19.

The chain uses TRBV5-1 and TRBJ2-7, with a weak D call TRBD1 (6 bases). Germline V gives CDR1 SGHRS, CDR2 YFSETQ. Trimming removed 1 base from V and 0 bases from J, with 14 bases in between. The CDR3 sequence is 16 residues long. The CDR3 sequence: CASSLKSQGYSYEQYF. In DNA form, the CDR3 reads TGCGCCAGCAGCTTGAAGTCACAGGGATACTCCTACGAGCAGTACTTC.

V gene TRBV9 combines with J gene TRBJ2-1; D gene unclear. Germline CDR1 and CDR2: SGDLS and YYNGEE. The length of the CDR3 is 16 residues. Trimming shortened V by 0 bases and J by 0 bases, and 10 bases separated the two germline ends. The CDR3 loop reads CASSVGAQSSYNEQFF. Written as DNA, the CDR3 is TGTGCCAGCAGCGTAGGGGCCCAAAGCTCCTACAATGAGCAGTTCTTC.

The rearrangement links TRBV29-1 to TRBJ2-5, with D tentatively TRBD1 (5 bases). Per the germline V gene, CDR1 is SQVTM and CDR2 is ANQGSEA. The CDR3 extends over 12 amino acids. Trimming took off 4 bases at V and 6 bases at J, with 12 bases between the two ends. The CDR3 here is CSVGLAGKTQYF. CDR3 DNA: TGCAGCGTTGGGTTGGCAGGGAAGACCCAGTACTTC.

V usage is TRBV19 and J usage is TRBJ1-2; 7 bases map to TRBD1. This CDR3 region has 14 residues. Germline-derived CDR1 and CDR2 are LNHDA and SQIVND (reference sequence). The trim removed 2 bases at V and 8 bases at J, leaving 8 bases unmatched. DNA for the CDR3: TGTGCCAGTAGTATAACCACAGGGGCTAGGGGCTACACCTTC. It codes for CASSITTGARGYTF.

The chain combines TRBV6-5 with TRBJ1-1, with D maybe TRBD1 (6 bases). With 6 bases removed from V and 6 bases from J, the gap between germline ends came to 11 bases. The length of the CDR3 is 12 residues. The V gene's germline CDR1 is MNHEY and CDR2 SVGAGI. The CDR3 nucleotides read TGTGCCAGCAGCAGGTCAGGGGCTGAAGCTTTCTTT. Encoded protein: CASSRSGAEAFF.

The chain links TRBV19 to TRBJ1-4; 7 nucleotides agree with TRBD1. The CDR3 is 14 residues long. V gave up 7 bases and J gave up 8 bases; unmatched junction bases: 10. Germline CDR1 LNHDA, CDR2 SQIVND (reference sequence). This CDR3 reads CASTMTGMGEKLFF. Here the CDR3 DNA reads TGTGCCAGTACCATGACAGGGATGGGCGAAAAACTGTTTTTT.

The chain recombines TRBV7-6 with TRBJ1-1, with a tentative D call TRBD1 (6 bases). Deletions cut 5 bases from V and 11 bases from J, with 18 bases between. The germline CDR1 and CDR2 sequences are SGHVS and FNYEAQ. The CDR3 runs to 13 residues. The DNA for the CDR3 is TGTGCCAGCAGCAAAAGGACAGACCTCCAGGCTTTCTTT. It encodes CASSKRTDLQAFF.

CDR3 loop: CASTPDRGGGEKLFF. Written as DNA, the CDR3 is TGTGCCAGTACCCCGGACAGGGGAGGGGGAGAAAAACTGTTTTTT. The chain is built from TRBV19 and TRBJ1-4; TRBD1 matches at 9 bases. Germline values: CDR1 LNHDA, CDR2 SQIVND (reference sequence). With V trimmed by 7 bases and J by 8 bases, 11 bases remained unmatched. There are 15 residues in the CDR3.

Concerning this clone: Additional DNA sequences in this sample encode the identical CDR3. V is TRBV7-3 and J is TRBJ2-5; 7 nucleotides align to TRBD1. Germline CDR1 SGHTA, CDR2 FQGTGA. This CDR3 has 13 amino acids. V shed 5 bases and J 5 bases; nucleotides not matched to a gene: 5. The CDR3 spells CASSPGQSETQYF. The CDR3 DNA follows: TGTGCCAGCAGCCCGGGACAGTCGGAGACCCAGTACTTC.

The chain recombines TRBV6-5 with TRBJ1-2; no reliable D call. CDR1 MNHEY and CDR2 SVGAGI come from the germline V gene. Trimming left V 8 bases short and J 0 bases short, with 10 bases between. The CDR3 runs 13 residues. CDR3 nucleotides: TGTGCCAGCTCCCCCACGGCTAACTATGGCTACACCTTC. Translating gives CASSPTANYGYTF.

The CDR3 region is CSASRGAAVDTQYF. The CDR3 nucleotides are TGCAGTGCTAGTCGGGGGGCCGCGGTAGATACGCAGTATTTT. The chain recombines TRBV20-1 with TRBJ2-3; possible D gene TRBD2, 7 bases. The germline gives CDR1 DFQATT, CDR2 SNEGSKA (reference sequence). The V end was cut by 3 bases, the J end by 5 bases, with 15 bases between. The CDR3 length is 14 residues.

The V gene is TRBV5-1, the J gene TRBJ1-1, with D hard to call. The germline gives CDR1 SGHRS, CDR2 YFSETQ. V was shortened by 0 bases and J by 2 bases, with 11 bases between the two germline ends. This CDR3 has 15 residues. CDR3 residues: CASSLVGRRNTEAFF. The CDR3 nucleotides read TGCGCCAGCAGCTTGGTTGGCAGAAGAAACACTGAAGCTTTCTTT.

The chain combines TRBV7-2 with TRBJ2-4; 9 bases line up with TRBD2. The CDR3 runs to 16 residues. CDR1 and CDR2 (germline): SGHTA, FQGNSA. The junction had 10 bases not matched to a gene; V was cut back by 5 bases and J by 5 bases. CDR3 DNA: TGTGCCAGCAGCCGCGAGGCGGGGGGGCAACAAAACATTCAGTACTTC. This sequence encodes CASSREAGGQQNIQYF.

This clone was recorded once. The chain uses TRBV5-4 and TRBJ2-1; TRBD2 might be the D (6 bases). V was cut by 4 bases and J by 4 bases, with 15 bases left in between. Germline V gene data show CDR1 as SGHNT and CDR2 as YYREEE (reference sequence). The CDR3 totals 15 residues. CDR3 coding DNA: TGTGCCAGCAGCCAAGGAGGGCAGGGATACAATGAGCAGTTCTTC. Amino acids: CASSQGGQGYNEQFF.

This clone was counted many times. V and J are TRBV19 and TRBJ1-5, with 7 bases lining up with TRBD1. V lost 9 bases and J lost 7; bases outside the gene matches: 12. Germline V gene sequence: CDR1 LNHDA, CDR2 SQIVND (reference sequence). The CDR3 is made up of 14 amino acids. This CDR3 reads CASENRDSYQPQHF. In DNA form, the CDR3 reads TGTGCCAGCGAAAACCGGGACAGTTACCAGCCCCAGCATTTT.

The chain couples TRBV6-6 to TRBJ2-3; D is undetermined. Trimming left V 1 base short and J 0 bases short, with 5 bases between. This CDR3 has 14 residues. CDR1 is MNHNY, CDR2 SVGAGI, per germline (reference sequence). CDR3 nucleotides: TGTGCCAGCAGTTACTTATCTAGCACAGATACGCAGTATTTT. It codes for CASSYLSSTDTQYF.

The V and J genes are TRBV28 and TRBJ2-3; D unresolved. V gave up 8 bases and J gave up 4 bases, with 4 bases separating them. CDR1 and CDR2 from the germline V gene are MDHEN and SYDVKM. CDR3 length: 10 residues. In nucleotides, the CDR3 is TGTGCCAGCGGCCCAGATACGCAGTATTTT. The encoded protein is CASGPDTQYF.

The genes are TRBV6-5 and TRBJ1-6; tentatively, D is TRBD1 (6 bases). Between the trimmed V and J ends, which lost 1 base and 5 bases, there was a span of 9 bases. This CDR3 is 15 amino acids long. CDR1 and CDR2 (germline): MNHEY, SVGAGI. CDR3 nucleotide sequence: TGTGCCAGCAGTTACTTACAGGGAGATAATTCACCCCTCCACTTT. Protein product: CASSYLQGDNSPLHF.

The chain carries TRBV11-2 and TRBJ2-2, with 10 positions matching TRBD1. With 2 bases clipped from V and 7 bases from J, the junction kept 7 bases outside the gene matches. This CDR3 is 16 amino acids long. Germline CDR1 SGHAT, CDR2 FQNNGV. The CDR3 region has the DNA TGTGCCAGCAGCTTACTGACAGGGGGCCGGGTCGGGGAGCTGTTTTTT. Translation gives CASSLLTGGRVGELFF.

V usage is TRBV5-1 and J usage is TRBJ2-7; D perhaps matches TRBD2 (6 bases). Germline assignment: CDR1 SGHRS and CDR2 YFSETQ. This CDR3 contains 13 residues. The germline V and J ends were trimmed by 1 base and 7 bases, with 12 bases remaining between them. For the CDR3, the DNA is TGCGCCAGCAGCTTGACGTCCGGGAGAGAGCAGTACTTC. Translating it yields CASSLTSGREQYF.

The gene calls are TRBV3-1 (or the pseudogene TRBV3-2) and TRBJ1-5, with TRBD1 matching over 8 bases. This CDR3 spans 15 amino acids. The V gene's germline CDR1 is LGHDT and CDR2 YNNKEL (reference sequence). Trimming removed 2 bases from V and 4 bases from J; junction bases left unmatched: 4. CDR3 sequence reads: CASSQWTGQNQPQHF. Written as DNA, the CDR3 is TGTGCCAGCAGCCAATGGACAGGGCAGAATCAGCCCCAGCATTTT.

The chain joins TRBV20-1 to TRBJ1-1; D is unclear. This CDR3 has 10 residues. Germline V gene sequence: CDR1 DFQATT, CDR2 SNEGSKA (reference sequence). This CDR3 is CLPRGTEAFF. The CDR3 DNA sequence: TGCCTTCCCCGGGGCACTGAAGCTTTCTTT.

The chain carries TRBV11-2 and TRBJ2-3; tentative D call: TRBD2 (6 bases). CDR1 and CDR2 (germline): SGHAT, FQNNGV. Trimming shortened V by 1 base and J by 6 bases, and 11 bases separated the two germline ends. The CDR3 covers 14 residues. CDR3 sequence reads: CASSLAGEGDTQYF. DNA for the CDR3: TGTGCCAGCAGCTTAGCGGGGGAAGGGGATACGCAGTATTTT.

The J gene is TRBJ2-1, the V gene TRBV4-3; perhaps TRBD2 as D (5 bases). The CDR3 sequence is 14 residues long. Trimming left V 0 bases short and J 8 bases short, with 11 bases between. Germline CDR1 reads LGHNA; CDR2 reads YSLEER. The CDR3 coding sequence is TGCGCCAGCAGCCAAGAACGAAGCGGCGATGAGCAGTTCTTC. Translated: CASSQERSGDEQFF.

The chain employs TRBV3-1 (or the pseudogene TRBV3-2) and TRBJ2-7, with no clear D. The V gene's germline CDR1 is LGHDT and CDR2 YNNKEL (reference sequence). With 5 bases removed from V and 5 bases from J, the gap between germline ends came to 7 bases. The CDR3 runs to 11 residues. The CDR3: CASSVNHEQYF. In DNA, the CDR3 is TGTGCCAGCAGCGTAAATCACGAGCAGTACTTC.

The J gene is TRBJ2-7, the V gene TRBV3-1 (or the pseudogene TRBV3-2); the D gene is possibly TRBD1 (6 bases). The CDR3 covers 16 residues. Trimming pared 5 bases from V and 0 bases from J, leaving 17 bases between. Germline V gene data show CDR1 as LGHDT and CDR2 as YNNKEL (reference sequence). The chain's CDR3 is CASSDLGGSSSYEQYF. CDR3 coding DNA: TGTGCCAGCAGCGACCTTGGGGGCAGTAGCTCCTACGAGCAGTACTTC.

The V and J genes are TRBV7-3 and TRBJ2-5, with 12 positions matching TRBD2. This CDR3 is 15 amino acids long. CDR1 and CDR2 from the germline V gene are SGHTA and FQGTGA. V dropped 5 bases and J dropped 5; count of bases not matched to a gene: 6. In nucleotides, the CDR3 is TGTGCCAGCAGCGTTGCCGGGACTAGCGGGGAGACCCAGTACTTC. Encoded protein: CASSVAGTSGETQYF.